This is a list of T cell receptor beta chains from one sample in a study of T cell responses to AZD1222 COVID-19 vaccine. TCRdb's copy holds only in-frame clones and misses some; the assay was immunoSEQ multiplex PCR. The data hold some 160,000 clones, with 90% to 95% observed a single time. The sample here was peripheral blood, taken on day 0 of AZD1222 vaccination. These receptor sequences come from an adult in good health. Both conserved end residues are part of each CDR3. The order of the fields is V gene, CDR3 protein.

v_gene: TRBV7-9
CDR3aa: CASRNPGAGLETQYF

v_gene: TRBV19
CDR3aa: CASSIPRSGANVLTF

v_gene: TRBV19
CDR3aa: CASRNWPSDTEAFF

v_gene: TRBV4-1
CDR3aa: CASSHMRSGGYEQYF

v_gene: TRBV7-9
CDR3aa: CASSFSGAYGYTF

v_gene: TRBV27
CDR3aa: CASRGSTNEQYF

v_gene: TRBV6-5
CDR3aa: CASHRDSYNEQFF

v_gene: TRBV6-1
CDR3aa: CASSDPGQPTNEKLFF

v_gene: TRBV24-1
CDR3aa: CATGTPGFLDSPLHF

v_gene: TRBV6-5
CDR3aa: CASSYSLRPTEAFF

v_gene: TRBV6-5
CDR3aa: CASRHELLAGEQYF

v_gene: TRBV6-5
CDR3aa: CASSYSVYSNQPQHF

v_gene: TRBV3-1/TRBV3-2
CDR3aa: CASSPSDFTALHF

v_gene: TRBV15
CDR3aa: CATSRDRGIYEQYF

v_gene: TRBV24-1
CDR3aa: CATASGGAGTQYF

v_gene: TRBV4-1
CDR3aa: CASSQYRDQETQYF

v_gene: TRBV19
CDR3aa: CASQLLSGNTIYF

v_gene: TRBV5-5
CDR3aa: CASSLVAGDYEQYF

v_gene: TRBV6-1
CDR3aa: CASSEMGLNTEAFF

v_gene: TRBV11-2
CDR3aa: CASSLDSSNQPQHF

v_gene: TRBV5-1
CDR3aa: CASLAGTGTSDTQYF

v_gene: TRBV30
CDR3aa: CAWSRRQGVSGNTIYF

v_gene: TRBV30
CDR3aa: CATEPRQDYGYTF

v_gene: TRBV7-2
CDR3aa: CASSLADSGPTQETQYF

v_gene: TRBV9
CDR3aa: CASSVSGGSDNEQFF

v_gene: TRBV29-1
CDR3aa: CSVAQEEKLFF

v_gene: TRBV4-2
CDR3aa: CASSQDRGPGNSPLHF

v_gene: TRBV5-1
CDR3aa: CASSFGRENTGELFF

v_gene: TRBV7-2
CDR3aa: CASSPSSGRYNEQFF

v_gene: TRBV7-8
CDR3aa: CASSQGIRTEAFF

v_gene: TRBV30
CDR3aa: CAWSVLRDVQAFF

v_gene: TRBV28
CDR3aa: CASLAGGHQETQYF

v_gene: TRBV5-1
CDR3aa: CASSPLTYGADTQYF

v_gene: TRBV5-1
CDR3aa: CASSLGHTSTDTQYF

v_gene: TRBV7-2
CDR3aa: CASSLGFSAGNTIYF

v_gene: TRBV5-6
CDR3aa: CASSLEGGKGTQYF

v_gene: TRBV15
CDR3aa: CATSRRVWDEQFF

v_gene: TRBV7-2
CDR3aa: CASSLGEWQETQYF

v_gene: TRBV30
CDR3aa: CAWSVAGSSSGNTIYF

v_gene: TRBV6-6
CDR3aa: CASSYSIQPQHF

v_gene: TRBV3-1/TRBV3-2
CDR3aa: CASSVRGTGNTEAFF

v_gene: TRBV19
CDR3aa: CASRTGQGRNQPQHF

v_gene: TRBV6-1
CDR3aa: CASSETGKDQPQHF

v_gene: TRBV28
CDR3aa: CASSWEGTLNQPQHF

v_gene: TRBV13
CDR3aa: CASSWAARGTGELFF

v_gene: TRBV19
CDR3aa: CASIEGHGWVSNQPQHF

v_gene: TRBV19
CDR3aa: CASSILAGATDTQYF

v_gene: TRBV9
CDR3aa: CASSVAALQETQYF

v_gene: TRBV3-1/TRBV3-2
CDR3aa: CASSQTAGQWDEKLFF

v_gene: TRBV28
CDR3aa: CASRRGDRGTEAFF

v_gene: TRBV2
CDR3aa: CASKFGLSSYNSPLHF

v_gene: TRBV6-1
CDR3aa: CASTPSPQQGLRTF

v_gene: TRBV18
CDR3aa: CASSPRPAGGYEQFF